This T cell receptor (beta chain) was identified during a study of blood T cell repertoires in COVID-19 (dated by TCRdb to the early 2020s). A note on the overall study: Samples covering the acute and convalescent phases of COVID-19 were provided by collaborators in the United States, Italy and Spain. The material from the prospective study consisted of cDNA or gDNA derived from T cells, B-cell-depleted T cells, or PBMCs. Subjects who had been exposed to COVID-19, were actively infected with it, or had recovered from it provided the deeply sampled blood TCRbeta repertoires that made up the dataset. Where available, HLA class I and class II types were obtained from metadata supplied by the sample provider rather than from assay-based typing. Samples were obtained from the ongoing ImmuneRACE study (first 160 participants) and from 1,254 subjects provided by 6 global collaborators. A freely available public database, intended as a resource for researchers studying the immune response to SARS-CoV-2, is where the repertoires were released. Nearly every sample came with metadata listing a de-identified subject ID, COVID-19 status, age in years and sex. The full study reports these points: How much clinical and demographic metadata was included differed by source and by participant, and the metadata was provided uncurated.

Collaborating institutions collected whole blood in K2EDTA tubes following their own protocols. For TCRbeta analysis, collaborators shipped samples as frozen whole blood, isolated PBMCs, or DNA extracted from either of those sample types. TCRbeta CDR3 regions were amplified from genomic DNA using the immunoSEQ Assay, a bias-controlled multiplex PCR. Processing in the source paper ran as follows. Within the assay, amplification of reference gene primers was used to estimate how many nucleated cells each sample contained. Sequence reads were collapsed and filtered to measure the absolute abundance of every unique TCRbeta CDR3 rearrangement. For each sample, productive Simpson clonality was calculated as the square root of Simpson's diversity index across productive rearrangements. TCRdb stores this immuneACCESS table with in-frame sequences only. Part of the clones is absent; in the studies checked, under half of the shortfall reflects unresolved V genes, and no reason is known for the rest. V, J and clone size reflect that table, while D and trimming were determined from the DNA. The sample table contains about 55,000 clones; only one count was recorded for 85% of them. The ten largest clonotypes hold around 15% of the sample.

Trimming removed 7 bases from V and 4 bases from J; the gene matches leave 3 bases unexplained. CDR1 and CDR2 are read off the germline V gene as MNHEY and SVGAGI. The CDR3 has 13 amino acids, counting the end cysteine and phenylalanine. Only CDR3 DNA is held: 39 bases, read in frame from base 1. About this clone itself: The specificity of this receptor is unknown. The sample holds no much larger clone one base away, and base qualities are not on file.

The TCR was taken from a human donor in a cohort sampled during active COVID-19. The rearrangement combines TRBV6-5 with TRBJ2-7; TRBD1 fits 11 bases in the junction. Sequencing used peripheral blood. CDR3 sequence: CASIGQGAYEQYF. The DNA reads as follows: TGTGCCAGCATCGGACAGGGGGCTTACGAGCAGTACTTC.